Listed below are T cell receptor beta chains from one sample, sequenced in a study of blood T cell repertoires in COVID-19. Assay: immunoSEQ multiplex PCR; the TCRdb copy retains only in-frame clones and omits some. The sample has over 200,000 clones, around nine tenths seen once. Sequencing was done on a sample of PBMCs or T cells enriched from blood (not recorded which). The receptors were sampled from a woman aged 25-40 years who had been exposed to COVID-19. Both conserved end residues are part of each CDR3. Each record gives: D gene, clone size, V gene, J gene, CDR3 DNA, CDR3 protein. D genes are given only for firm matches. For some rows the clone size is stated as once, few or many, or as a class when expanded; others skip it.

D gene: .; clone size: .; V gene: TRBV7-6; J gene: TRBJ1-1; CDR3 DNA: TGTGCCAGCAGCCCCGAGGGCGAAGCTTTCTTT; CDR3 protein: CASSPEGEAFF
D gene: TRBD1; clone size: once; V gene: TRBV15; J gene: TRBJ1-2; CDR3 DNA: TGTGCCACCAGCATGGACAGGCGGGTGTATGGCTACACCTTC; CDR3 protein: CATSMDRRVYGYTF
D gene: TRBD1; clone size: .; V gene: TRBV4-1; J gene: TRBJ1-3; CDR3 DNA: TGCGCCAGCAGCCAGGCGACAGGGGCCGGAAACACCATATATTTT; CDR3 protein: CASSQATGAGNTIYF
D gene: TRBD2; clone size: .; V gene: TRBV5-1; J gene: TRBJ2-5; CDR3 DNA: TGCGCCAGCAGCTTGGGATTAGCGGGAGGCTTGGAGACCCAGTACTTC; CDR3 protein: CASSLGLAGGLETQYF
D gene: TRBD2; clone size: .; V gene: TRBV6-5; J gene: TRBJ2-7; CDR3 DNA: TGTGCCAGCAGCCGGGGGGGGGACACCACCTACGAGCAGTACTTC; CDR3 protein: CASSRGGDTTYEQYF
D gene: TRBD1; clone size: once; V gene: TRBV5-1; J gene: TRBJ1-2; CDR3 DNA: TGCGCCAGCAGCGCCGACAGGGCTCACTATGGCTACACCTTC; CDR3 protein: CASSADRAHYGYTF
D gene: TRBD2; clone size: .; V gene: TRBV10-3; J gene: TRBJ2-5; CDR3 DNA: TGTGCCATCAGTCCCGGGACTAGCGGGCAAGAGACCCAGTACTTC; CDR3 protein: CAISPGTSGQETQYF
D gene: TRBD2; clone size: .; V gene: TRBV24-1; J gene: TRBJ2-1; CDR3 DNA: TGTGCCACCAGTGACCGACCCGGGACTAGCGGGAGGTGGACTGAGCAGTTCTTC; CDR3 protein: CATSDRPGTSGRWTEQFF
D gene: .; clone size: .; V gene: TRBV3-1/TRBV3-2; J gene: TRBJ1-1; CDR3 DNA: TGTGCCAGCAGCCAAGGGTACCGAGGGAACACTGAAGCTTTCTTT; CDR3 protein: CASSQGYRGNTEAFF
D gene: TRBD2; clone size: .; V gene: TRBV5-1; J gene: TRBJ2-7; CDR3 DNA: TGCGCCAGCAGCAGCGGGACTAGCGGGAGGCGCTACTCCTACGAGCAGTACTTC; CDR3 protein: CASSSGTSGRRYSYEQYF
D gene: .; clone size: .; V gene: TRBV27; J gene: TRBJ2-6; CDR3 DNA: TGTGCCAGCAGTTTAAGTATAGGGGCAGGGATCGGGTCTGGGGCCAACGTCCTGACTTTC; CDR3 protein: CASSLSIGAGIGSGANVLTF
D gene: .; clone size: once; V gene: TRBV12-5; J gene: TRBJ2-6; CDR3 DNA: TGTGCTAGTGGTTTCGTATTCTCTGGGGCCAACGTCCTGACTTTC; CDR3 protein: CASGFVFSGANVLTF
D gene: .; clone size: .; V gene: TRBV4-2; J gene: TRBJ1-6; CDR3 DNA: TGTGCCAGCAGCCAAGTTGGGGGGGGCAATAATTCACCCCTCCACTTT; CDR3 protein: CASSQVGGGNNSPLHF
D gene: .; clone size: .; V gene: TRBV13; J gene: TRBJ1-1; CDR3 DNA: TGTGCCAGCAGCGACGGAATGGGGCAGATGAACACTGAAGCTTTCTTT; CDR3 protein: CASSDGMGQMNTEAFF
D gene: .; clone size: .; V gene: TRBV11-2; J gene: TRBJ2-2; CDR3 DNA: TGTGCCAGCAGCTTGTCCTCCCGGGGGAGAGCCGGGGAGCTGTTTTTT; CDR3 protein: CASSLSSRGRAGELFF
D gene: TRBD2; clone size: .; V gene: TRBV4-1; J gene: TRBJ2-1; CDR3 DNA: TGCGCCAGCAGCCAAGGCGGCAGGACTAGCGGGAGCCAGCGGTTCTTC; CDR3 protein: CASSQGGRTSGSQRFF
D gene: TRBD1; clone size: medium-sized; V gene: TRBV11-2; J gene: TRBJ1-1; CDR3 DNA: TGTGCCAGCAGCGCCGGGACAGGGGGAGGAACTGAAGCTTTCTTT; CDR3 protein: CASSAGTGGGTEAFF
D gene: .; clone size: .; V gene: TRBV29-1; J gene: TRBJ1-4; CDR3 DNA: TGCAGCGTTCACGAGGGGGCTAATGAAAAACTGTTTTTT; CDR3 protein: CSVHEGANEKLFF
D gene: TRBD2; clone size: .; V gene: TRBV18; J gene: TRBJ2-2; CDR3 DNA: TGTGCCAGCTCAGGTCTAGCGGACTACACGAACACCGGGGAGCTGTTTTTT; CDR3 protein: CASSGLADYTNTGELFF
D gene: .; clone size: .; V gene: TRBV7-3; J gene: TRBJ2-1; CDR3 DNA: TGTGCCAGCAGTTGGGATAGCGGATACACCTCCAATGAGCAGTTCTTC; CDR3 protein: CASSWDSGYTSNEQFF
D gene: TRBD1; clone size: few; V gene: TRBV2; J gene: TRBJ1-5; CDR3 DNA: TGTGCCAGCAGTGGACAGGGGGTGAGCAATCAGCCCCAGCATTTT; CDR3 protein: CASSGQGVSNQPQHF
D gene: TRBD2; clone size: .; V gene: TRBV4-2; J gene: TRBJ2-3; CDR3 DNA: TGTGCCAGCAGCCAAGAATCTAGCGGTACAGATACGCAGTATTTT; CDR3 protein: CASSQESSGTDTQYF
D gene: TRBD2; clone size: .; V gene: TRBV9; J gene: TRBJ2-1; CDR3 DNA: TGTGCCAGCAGCGTGGGTCTGACTCTAGCGGTCTCCTACAATGAGCAGTTCTTC; CDR3 protein: CASSVGLTLAVSYNEQFF
D gene: .; clone size: .; V gene: TRBV3-1/TRBV3-2; J gene: TRBJ1-5; CDR3 DNA: TGTGCCAGCAGCTCCTCCTCCCCAGGGGCAGGGAATCAGCCCCAGCATTTT; CDR3 protein: CASSSSSPGAGNQPQHF
D gene: .; clone size: once; V gene: TRBV29-1; J gene: TRBJ1-1; CDR3 DNA: TGCAGCGGGGGTCAGGTTAGAGCTTTCTTT; CDR3 protein: CSGGQVRAFF
D gene: .; clone size: .; V gene: TRBV4-2; J gene: TRBJ2-3; CDR3 DNA: TGTGCCAGCAGCCAAGAGGGGGACTTAAGCACAGATACGCAGTATTTT; CDR3 protein: CASSQEGDLSTDTQYF
D gene: TRBD2; clone size: once; V gene: TRBV12-5; J gene: TRBJ2-7; CDR3 DNA: TGTGCTAGTGGTTTGACTCTAGCGGGATCTTTCGAGCAGTACTTC; CDR3 protein: CASGLTLAGSFEQYF
D gene: TRBD1; clone size: .; V gene: TRBV5-1; J gene: TRBJ1-1; CDR3 DNA: TGCGCCAGCAGCTTTCGGGTAGTGGCAGGGGGATTGGGCACTGAAGCTTTCTTT; CDR3 protein: CASSFRVVAGGLGTEAFF
D gene: .; clone size: few; V gene: TRBV25-1; J gene: TRBJ1-4; CDR3 DNA: TGTGCCAGCAGTGAGGGGGCAGCTCGCTATGAAAAACTGTTTTTT; CDR3 protein: CASSEGAARYEKLFF
D gene: TRBD1; clone size: .; V gene: TRBV14; J gene: TRBJ1-3; CDR3 DNA: TGTGCCAGCAGACCTCAGACAGGGGTGAACACCATATATTTT; CDR3 protein: CASRPQTGVNTIYF
D gene: TRBD2; clone size: .; V gene: TRBV15; J gene: TRBJ2-7; CDR3 DNA: TGTGCCACCAGCACCTCGTCGGGGGAGGGGTACGAGCAGTACTTC; CDR3 protein: CATSTSSGEGYEQYF
D gene: .; clone size: .; V gene: TRBV6-5; J gene: TRBJ2-7; CDR3 DNA: TGTGCCAGCAGTTACTCCGCGAGCTCCTACGAGCAGTACTTC; CDR3 protein: CASSYSASSYEQYF
D gene: .; clone size: once; V gene: TRBV29-1; J gene: TRBJ2-1; CDR3 DNA: TGCAGCGTTGGAGGTGGGGCAAGCAATGAGCAGTTCTTC; CDR3 protein: CSVGGGASNEQFF
D gene: TRBD1; clone size: .; V gene: TRBV13; J gene: TRBJ2-1; CDR3 DNA: TGTGCCAGCAGGGGGACAGCTAATGAGCAGTTCTTC; CDR3 protein: CASRGTANEQFF
D gene: TRBD2; clone size: once; V gene: TRBV27; J gene: TRBJ2-1; CDR3 DNA: TGTGCCAGCAAGGCTAGCGGGAGTAGAGCCTACAATGAGCAGTTCTTC; CDR3 protein: CASKASGSRAYNEQFF
D gene: .; clone size: .; V gene: TRBV11-2; J gene: TRBJ1-3; CDR3 DNA: TGTGCCAGCAGCCTGACTGGCGGGGGCGACGTAAACACCATATATTTT; CDR3 protein: CASSLTGGGDVNTIYF
D gene: .; clone size: .; V gene: TRBV2; J gene: TRBJ1-1; CDR3 DNA: TGTGCCAGCAGTCCCACGCGGACAGTTGGGAACACTGAAGCTTTCTTT; CDR3 protein: CASSPTRTVGNTEAFF
D gene: TRBD2; clone size: .; V gene: TRBV29-1; J gene: TRBJ2-3; CDR3 DNA: TGCAGCGTTAGGATCGGTAGCGGGAGGAATACGCAGTATTTT; CDR3 protein: CSVRIGSGRNTQYF
D gene: .; clone size: .; V gene: TRBV5-6; J gene: TRBJ1-5; CDR3 DNA: TGTGCCAGCAGCCAAACAGGTCGCAATCAGCCCCAGCATTTT; CDR3 protein: CASSQTGRNQPQHF
D gene: .; clone size: .; V gene: TRBV4-2; J gene: TRBJ1-3; CDR3 DNA: TGTGCCAGCAGCCAAGATACGCTGAGCTCTGGAAACACCATATATTTT; CDR3 protein: CASSQDTLSSGNTIYF
D gene: .; clone size: .; V gene: TRBV11-2; J gene: TRBJ2-5; CDR3 DNA: TGTGCCAGCAGCTTTGGGTTATTACCGGGGCCGGGGGAGAAAGAGACCCAGTACTTC; CDR3 protein: CASSFGLLPGPGEKETQYF
D gene: .; clone size: .; V gene: TRBV27; J gene: TRBJ1-5; CDR3 DNA: TGTGCCAGCAGTCCCCAGGGATTCAATCAGCCCCAGCATTTT; CDR3 protein: CASSPQGFNQPQHF
D gene: .; clone size: once; V gene: TRBV9; J gene: TRBJ1-3; CDR3 DNA: TGTGCCAGCAGCGTAGGGGGACAACCTGGAAACACCATATATTTT; CDR3 protein: CASSVGGQPGNTIYF
D gene: .; clone size: .; V gene: TRBV2; J gene: TRBJ1-4; CDR3 DNA: TGTGCCAGCAGGGCTGAATCTAATGAAAAACTGTTTTTT; CDR3 protein: CASRAESNEKLFF
D gene: TRBD1; clone size: .; V gene: TRBV30; J gene: TRBJ2-1; CDR3 DNA: TGTGCCTGGGGGAGGGGGACAGGGGAGGCCCGACGATTCAATGAGCAGTTCTTC; CDR3 protein: CAWGRGTGEARRFNEQFF
D gene: TRBD2; clone size: .; V gene: TRBV24-1; J gene: TRBJ2-3; CDR3 DNA: TGTGCCACCAGTGATCGAGGGACTAGCGGGAGCACAGATACGCAGTATTTT; CDR3 protein: CATSDRGTSGSTDTQYF
D gene: TRBD2; clone size: .; V gene: TRBV24-1; J gene: TRBJ2-1; CDR3 DNA: TGTGCCACCAGTGATGCTAGCGGGAAACGCAATGAGCAGTTCTTC; CDR3 protein: CATSDASGKRNEQFF
D gene: TRBD2; clone size: once; V gene: TRBV29-1; J gene: TRBJ2-1; CDR3 DNA: TGCAGCGGGGGACTAGCGGGAGGTTCCTACAATGAGCAGTTCTTC; CDR3 protein: CSGGLAGGSYNEQFF
D gene: TRBD1; clone size: few; V gene: TRBV5-1; J gene: TRBJ1-6; CDR3 DNA: TGCGCCAGCAGCTTGGAAGGACAGGGGCCCATTAATTCACCCCTCCACTTT; CDR3 protein: CASSLEGQGPINSPLHF
D gene: TRBD1; clone size: .; V gene: TRBV6-5; J gene: TRBJ2-3; CDR3 DNA: TGTGCCAGCAGTTACTCGATGGGACAGGGGAGGGATACGCAGTATTTT; CDR3 protein: CASSYSMGQGRDTQYF
D gene: .; clone size: .; V gene: TRBV20-1; J gene: TRBJ2-2; CDR3 DNA: TGCAGTGCTAGTGCTGCGGGACGAACCGGGGAGCTGTTTTTT; CDR3 protein: CSASAAGRTGELFF
D gene: TRBD1; clone size: .; V gene: TRBV5-1; J gene: TRBJ1-1; CDR3 DNA: TGCGCCAGCAGCTTGGCCCAGGACAGGGAAGCTTTCTTT; CDR3 protein: CASSLAQDREAFF
D gene: .; clone size: few; V gene: TRBV6-6; J gene: TRBJ1-4; CDR3 DNA: TGTGCCAGCAGTTACTCCACTTTAACTAATGAAAAACTGTTTTTT; CDR3 protein: CASSYSTLTNEKLFF
D gene: TRBD1; clone size: .; V gene: TRBV7-9; J gene: TRBJ1-5; CDR3 DNA: TGTGCCAGCAGCCGAGGGACAGTTGAAGGCCAGCCCCAGCATTTT; CDR3 protein: CASSRGTVEGQPQHF